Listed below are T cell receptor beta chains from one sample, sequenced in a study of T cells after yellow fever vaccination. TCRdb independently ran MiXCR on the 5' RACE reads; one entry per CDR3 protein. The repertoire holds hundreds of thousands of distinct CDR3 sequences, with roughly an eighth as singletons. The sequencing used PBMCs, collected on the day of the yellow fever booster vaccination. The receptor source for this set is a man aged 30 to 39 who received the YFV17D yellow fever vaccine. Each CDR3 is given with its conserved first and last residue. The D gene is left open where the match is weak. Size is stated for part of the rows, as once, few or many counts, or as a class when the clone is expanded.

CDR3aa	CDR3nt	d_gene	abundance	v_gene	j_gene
CSARADDTKGEYF	TGCAGTGCTAGAGCCGACGACACAAAGGGCGAGTACTTC	-	few	TRBV20-1	TRBJ2-5
CASCLILAGGRADNEQFF	TGTGCCAGCTGTTTAATACTAGCGGGAGGGCGGGCCGACAATGAGCAGTTCTTC	TRBD2	-	TRBV13	TRBJ2-1
CASSGGDRAVYEQYF	TGCGCCAGCAGTGGGGGGGACAGAGCCGTCTACGAGCAGTACTTC	-	-	TRBV10-2	TRBJ2-7
CAIGPGENGYTF	TGTGCCATCGGACCAGGGGAGAATGGCTACACCTTC	-	few	TRBV10-3	TRBJ1-2
CAISSRDRNFYEQYF	TGTGCCATCAGTTCCCGGGACAGAAATTTCTACGAGCAGTACTTC	TRBD1	many	TRBV10-3	TRBJ2-7
CASSLGSAGTETQYF	TGCGCCAGCAGCTTAGGCTCTGCAGGGACGGAGACCCAGTACTTC	-	few	TRBV5-1	TRBJ2-5
CASSSGTGIEQYF	TGTGCCAGCAGCTCCGGGACAGGGATCGAGCAGTACTTC	TRBD1	few	TRBV7-9	TRBJ2-7
CSASLGGLETQYF	TGCAGCGCATCGTTGGGGGGTCTGGAGACCCAGTACTTC	-	few	TRBV29-1	TRBJ2-5
CSAISTGTESYEQYF	TGCAGTGCTATATCAACCGGGACCGAATCCTACGAGCAGTACTTC	-	-	TRBV20-1	TRBJ2-7
CASRTGPGELFF	TGTGCCAGCAGAACAGGGCCCGGGGAGCTGTTTTTT	-	few	TRBV5-6	TRBJ2-2
CASSIDPGYMNTEAFF	TGTGCCAGTAGTATAGATCCTGGGTACATGAACACTGAAGCTTTCTTT	-	few	TRBV19	TRBJ1-1
CASSRGMYQETQYF	TGTGCCAGCAGTCGAGGGATGTACCAAGAGACCCAGTACTTC	-	-	TRBV9	TRBJ2-5
CASSSISGANVLTF	TGTGCCAGCAGTTCCATCTCTGGGGCCAACGTCCTGACTTTC	-	few	TRBV28	TRBJ2-6
CASSPGPTHQETQYF	TGTGCCAGCAGCCCGGGACCCACACATCAAGAGACCCAGTACTTC	-	few	TRBV5-4	TRBJ2-5
CASSPQAGAGYTF	TGTGCCAGCAGTCCCCAGGCGGGGGCTGGCTACACCTTC	-	-	TRBV12-3/TRBV12-4	TRBJ1-2
CASSFGTSGTDTQYF	TGTGCCAGCAGCTTCGGGACTAGCGGCACAGATACGCAGTATTTT	TRBD2	many	TRBV7-9	TRBJ2-3
CSVKEGYGEAFF	TGCAGCGTAAAAGAGGGGTACGGGGAGGCTTTCTTT	-	many	TRBV29-1	TRBJ1-1
CAIKGGAETQYF	TGTGCCATCAAGGGCGGAGCGGAGACCCAGTACTTC	-	-	TRBV10-3	TRBJ2-5
CASSPTPGSNQPQHF	TGTGCCAGCAGTCCCACCCCAGGCAGCAATCAGCCCCAGCATTTT	-	many	TRBV9	TRBJ1-5
CSGSVTPLEQFF	TGCAGTGGCTCTGTGACACCTCTGGAGCAGTTCTTC	-	-	TRBV20-1	TRBJ2-1
CASRRAGGWEQYF	TGCGCCAGTAGACGAGCGGGAGGATGGGAGCAGTACTTC	TRBD2	-	TRBV5-1	TRBJ2-7
CSARTPAELNTGELFF	TGCAGTGCTAGGACCCCAGCGGAACTTAACACCGGGGAGCTGTTTTTT	-	-	TRBV20-1	TRBJ2-2
CSVDTTYEQYF	TGCAGCGTTGACACAACCTACGAGCAGTACTTC	-	few	TRBV29-1	TRBJ2-7
CSASRGSGTGGLYNSPLHF	TGCAGTGCCTCCAGGGGGTCCGGGACAGGGGGCTTATATAATTCACCCCTCCACTTT	TRBD1	-	TRBV20-1	TRBJ1-6
CASSRRTGEGNTEAFF	TGTGCCAGCAGCCGAAGGACAGGGGAAGGAAACACTGAAGCTTTCTTT	TRBD1	-	TRBV11-1	TRBJ1-1
CASSGEPAGEQFF	TGTGCCAGCAGCGGAGAGCCCGCGGGAGAGCAGTTCTTC	-	few	TRBV7-2	TRBJ2-1